These T cell receptor beta chains were read from a single sample in a study of breast tumors, draining lymph nodes, adjacent tissues. Using its own MiXCR run on the multiplex PCR reads, TCRdb lists one record per CDR3 protein. This sample yields about 150,000 distinct CDR3 sequences, of which roughly 33% are seen a single time; about 2.5% belongs to the top ten. Sequencing was carried out using axillary lymph node tissue. These TCRs come from a female donor with breast cancer. Some clones in this sample may be carry-over from other donors' samples. Each CDR3 is given with its conserved first and last residue. A D gene is named only where the DNA matches it firmly. Rows give clone size only sometimes, using once, few, many, or a class for an expanded clone.

clone_size j_call d_call v_call cdr3_nt cdr3_aa
. TRBJ1-5 . TRBV12-3/TRBV12-4 TGTGCCAGCAGTGCACTATCCCGGGACACGAGTTATAGCAATCAGCCCCAGCATTTT CASSALSRDTSYSNQPQHF
many TRBJ2-6 . TRBV11-2 TGTGCCAGCAGCTTAGATCGGATTACTGGGGCCAACGTCCTGACTTTC CASSLDRITGANVLTF
many TRBJ2-7 TRBD2 TRBV12-3/TRBV12-4 TGTGCCAGCAGTCTCAGCGGGGCGTTGGGGGAGCAGTACTTC CASSLSGALGEQYF
many TRBJ2-5 TRBD1 TRBV6-1 TGTGCCAGCAGGGACAGGGGGCGCGGAGAGACCCAGTACTTC CASRDRGRGETQYF
many TRBJ1-2 . TRBV7-9 TGTGCCAGCAGCTTAGTAATCGGCCAACGAGGCTATGGCTACACCTTC CASSLVIGQRGYGYTF
. TRBJ2-3 TRBD2 TRBV15 TGTGCCACCAGCGGGCGGGGGTCCTACAATGAGCAGTATTTT CATSGRGSYNEQYF
. TRBJ2-7 TRBD1 TRBV12-5 TGTGCTAGTGGAACGGGGACAGGCCTGAACTACGAGCAGTACTTC CASGTGTGLNYEQYF
many TRBJ2-3 TRBD2 TRBV5-5 TGTGCCAGCAGCTGGAGGGGACTAGCGGGGGGCACAGATACGCAGTATTTT CASSWRGLAGGTDTQYF
. TRBJ2-5 . TRBV7-6 TGTGCCAGCAGCGAACCCGACCCGGGAAGCCAAGAGACCCAGTACTTC CASSEPDPGSQETQYF
. TRBJ2-4 TRBD1 TRBV20-1 TGCAGTGCCTCATTGGAAGGGGGCTGGGCCAAAAACGTTCAGTACTTC CSASLEGGWAKNVQYF
many TRBJ2-4 TRBD1 TRBV5-1 TGCGCCAGCAGCTGGGGACAGGCAAACATTCAGTACTTC CASSWGQANIQYF
. TRBJ1-1 TRBD1 TRBV19 TGTGCCAGTAGTCTACTCCCCGACAGGGAGGCTTTCTTT CASSLLPDREAFF
many TRBJ1-6 . TRBV30 TGTGCCTGGGCTCGACGGACTAATTCACCCCTCCACTTT CAWARRTNSPLHF
many TRBJ2-5 . TRBV7-9 TGTGCAGTAAAGGAGGGGGGGACCCAGTACTTC CAVKEGGTQYF
many TRBJ2-5 . TRBV20-1 TGCAGTGCTACCCCCTTTACGGGGACTGGCGAGACCCAGTACTTC CSATPFTGTGETQYF
. TRBJ2-7 . TRBV29-1 TGCAGCGTTGAAGTGTGGCAGCAGGGTTACGAGCAGTACTTC CSVEVWQQGYEQYF
many TRBJ2-5 TRBD1 TRBV5-8 TGTGCCAGCAGTGGACAGGGATCTCAAGAGACCCAGTACTTC CASSGQGSQETQYF
many TRBJ1-3 . TRBV7-6 TGTGCCAGCAGCCCGACGGACACTGGAAACACCATATATTTT CASSPTDTGNTIYF